This passage covers 24 T cell receptor beta chains from one sample sequenced in a study of cytomegalovirus exposure and HLA in healthy donors. In the PCR, 60 Vbeta and 13 Jbeta primers were used. Repertoires were generated with immunoSEQ multiplex PCR, while TCRdb's copy carries only in-frame clones and drops some. The sample holds about 130,000 clones; about 80% are singletons and the top ten take 6.5%. The sequencing input was PBMCs. All receptors come from a man aged 35 to 55 in good health and CMV-seropositive.

This clone was observed a handful of times. V is TRBV2 and J is TRBJ1-2, with 7 bases aligning to TRBD1. Losses at the gene ends were 3 bases for V and 4 bases for J; bases not matched to a gene: 2. The CDR3 is 13 amino acids. In germline, CDR1 is SNHLY, CDR2 FYNNEI. In nucleotides, the CDR3 is TGTGCCAGCAGTGAGGGACAGTCCTATGGCTACACCTTC. Amino acids: CASSEGQSYGYTF.

J is TRBJ1-5 and V is TRBV6-6; no definite D call. This CDR3 region has 12 residues. The V gene's germline CDR1 is MNHNY and CDR2 SVGAGI (reference sequence). Deletions cut 6 bases from V and 5 bases from J, with 8 bases between. The CDR3 nucleotides are TGTGCCAGCAGCTCCAGTGATCAGCCCCAGCATTTT. Translating gives CASSSSDQPQHF.

The chain has TRBV5-6 and TRBJ1-1, with TRBD1 identical over 8 bases. Trimming removed 4 bases from V and 7 bases from J; junction bases left unmatched: 6. This CDR3 region has 13 residues. Per germline, CDR1 SGHDT and CDR2 YYEEEE. The CDR3 spells CASSRDRSFEAFF. Written as DNA, the CDR3 is TGTGCCAGCAGCCGGGACAGGAGTTTTGAAGCTTTCTTT.

This rearrangement joins TRBV6-1 to TRBJ1-1; 7 nucleotides line up with TRBD1. The CDR3 runs 14 residues. Trimming at V came to 7 bases and at J to 4 bases, leaving 9 bases not matched to a gene. Per the germline V gene, CDR1 is MNHNS and CDR2 is SASEGT. The chain's CDR3 is CASKTQGRATEAFF. The CDR3 DNA sequence: TGTGCCAGCAAAACACAGGGGCGGGCCACTGAAGCTTTCTTT.

This clone was found a few times. V usage is TRBV4-1 and J usage is TRBJ1-5, with D possibly matching TRBD1 (6 bases). Germline-derived CDR1 and CDR2 are MGHRA and YSYEKL. This CDR3 has 16 residues. The ends were cut back, 1 base at V and 7 bases at J, with 17 bases in the middle. CDR3 DNA: TGCGCCAGCAGCCAAGCTGGGCGGGGGCCTTGGCAGCCCCAGCATTTT. Protein product: CASSQAGRGPWQPQHF.

The chain joins TRBV7-9 to TRBJ1-2, with D maybe TRBD1 (6 bases). Germline V lookup: CDR1 SEHNR, CDR2 FQNEAQ (reference sequence). The CDR3 has 13 residues. Trimming pared 5 bases from V and 4 bases from J, leaving 11 bases between. The CDR3 DNA sequence: TGTGCCAGCAGCAAGACAGGCCTCTATGGCTACACCTTC. It encodes CASSKTGLYGYTF.

This chain uses TRBV4-1 with TRBJ2-3; 14 nucleotides line up with TRBD2. V was pared by 3 bases and J by 2 bases, with 1 base of the junction left unmatched. The CDR3 extends over 16 amino acids. CDR1 and CDR2 (germline): MGHRA, YSYEKL. In DNA, the CDR3 is TGCGCCAGCAGCCAGGGACTAGCGGGGGCCACAGATACGCAGTATTTT. The encoded protein is CASSQGLAGATDTQYF.

The rearrangement uses TRBV19 and TRBJ2-2; 11 nucleotides align to TRBD1. The CDR3 runs 19 residues. V lost 5 bases to trimming and J lost 0 bases; unmatched junction nucleotides: 11. CDR1 and CDR2 (germline): LNHDA, SQIVND (reference sequence). The CDR3 spells CASSYMDRGLSANTGELFF. In DNA, the CDR3 is TGTGCCAGTAGTTATATGGACAGGGGGCTTTCCGCGAACACCGGGGAGCTGTTTTTT.

This clone turned up a few times. J is TRBJ1-5 and V is TRBV6-6; no clear D gene. In germline, CDR1 is MNHNY, CDR2 SVGAGI (reference sequence). CDR3 length equals 14 residues. Trimming took off 0 bases at V and 6 bases at J, with 9 bases between the two ends. CDR3 protein: CASSYSLGGQPQHF. The CDR3, as DNA: TGTGCCAGCAGTTACTCGCTTGGCGGTCAGCCCCAGCATTTT.

The chain links TRBV11-2 to TRBJ2-1; TRBD1 might be the D (6 bases). The CDR3 is 15 amino acids. Germline V lookup: CDR1 SGHAT, CDR2 FQNNGV. Trimming removed 4 bases at V and 8 bases at J, with 18 bases between. The CDR3 region has the DNA TGTGCCAGCAGCTCCTCACAGGGTAATGGGGATGAGCAGTTCTTC. Residues: CASSSSQGNGDEQFF.

V gene TRBV29-1 combines with J gene TRBJ2-1; 7 bases agree with TRBD2. CDR3 length equals 11 residues. V lost 8 bases to trimming and J lost 8 bases; unmatched junction nucleotides: 6. From germline, CDR1 is SQVTM and CDR2 ANQGSEA. The CDR3 sequence: CSSGRGHEQFF. The CDR3 DNA is TGCAGCTCGGGGAGGGGCCATGAGCAGTTCTTC.

This chain links TRBV13 with TRBJ2-7, with 10 bases matching TRBD2. The V and J ends lost 4 bases and 1 base, in that order; junction bases with no gene match: 1. The CDR3 spans 14 residues. Germline lookup yields CDR1 PRHDT and CDR2 FYEKMQ (reference sequence). The CDR3 nucleotides read TGTGCCAGCAGCTCTAGCGGGAGTTCCTACGAGCAGTACTTC. It codes for CASSSSGSSYEQYF.

This chain links TRBV6-5 with TRBJ1-4; TRBD1 might be the D (5 bases). The V end was cut by 5 bases, the J end by 2 bases, with 9 bases between. CDR3 length equals 14 residues. The germline CDR1 and CDR2 sequences are MNHEY and SVGAGI. CDR3 region: CASSRTMTNEKLFF. Written as DNA, the CDR3 is TGTGCCAGCAGTCGGACAATGACTAATGAAAAACTGTTTTTT.

The gene calls are TRBV6-5 and TRBJ2-7; TRBD1 might be the D (6 bases). The germline V gene encodes CDR1 MNHEY and CDR2 SVGAGI. CDR3 size: 13 residues. The V gene lost 5 bases and the J gene lost 3 bases, with 11 bases spanning the gap. CDR3 sequence reads: CASSITGFYEQYF. The CDR3 nucleotides are TGTGCCAGCAGTATAACAGGGTTCTACGAGCAGTACTTC.

The J gene is TRBJ1-3, the V gene TRBV28; D gene unclear. Germline loops: CDR1 MDHEN, CDR2 SYDVKM. The V end was cut by 6 bases, the J end by 0 bases, with 15 bases between. The CDR3 has 16 residues. CDR3 protein: CASRRTGVSSGNTIYF. The DNA of the CDR3 is TGTGCCAGCAGGCGAACCGGGGTAAGCTCTGGAAACACCATATATTTT.

DNA of the CDR3: TGCAGCGTTCAAAGAGGGGGGGGCGAGCAGTACTTC. Translating it yields CSVQRGGGEQYF. The chain recombines TRBV29-1 with TRBJ2-7; D may be TRBD2 (7 bases). The CDR3 is 12 amino acids. Trimming pared 5 bases from V and 6 bases from J, leaving 14 bases between. Germline assignment: CDR1 SQVTM and CDR2 ANQGSEA.

This rearrangement joins TRBV29-1 to TRBJ2-2; the match to TRBD2 covers 10 bases. The germline gives CDR1 SQVTM, CDR2 ANQGSEA. J lost 5 bases, V lost 3 bases, and 9 bases had no gene match. CDR3 size: 16 residues. CDR3 sequence (DNA): TGCAGCGTTGAGGCCCCAAGCGGGAGGGTGACCGGGGAGCTGTTTTTT. Encoded protein: CSVEAPSGRVTGELFF.

The rearrangement uses TRBV7-3 and TRBJ2-2; D perhaps matches TRBD2 (5 bases). Trimming shortened V by 5 bases and J by 4 bases, and 17 bases separated the two germline ends. CDR3 length: 16 residues. CDR1 and CDR2 (germline): SGHTA, FQGTGA. The CDR3 DNA follows: TGTGCCAGCAGCCAAGGCCAGCGGCCATCCACCGGGGAGCTGTTTTTT. As protein: CASSQGQRPSTGELFF.

Worth noting for this clone: At one of its ends the junction is not consistent with the germline gene, which may arise from a read error. The chain carries TRBV7-6 and TRBJ2-7; TRBD2 agrees at 9 bases. Germline V gene data show CDR1 as SGHVS and CDR2 as FNYEAQ. This CDR3 contains 15 residues. As DNA, the CDR3 is TGTGCCAGCAGCCGCTGGGGCGGGGGGGCCTACGGGCAGTACTTC. It translates to CASSRWGGGAYGQYF.

This clone was counted between two and nine times. The sample holds other DNA sequences that translate to the same CDR3. The gene calls are TRBV5-1 and TRBJ1-6, with a possible D match to TRBD1 (5 bases). The V gene's germline CDR1 is SGHRS and CDR2 YFSETQ. V was clipped by 2 bases and J by 6 bases, with 18 bases between them. The CDR3 covers 17 residues. The DNA of the CDR3 is TGCGCCAGCAGCTTACCGACAGTGCCCTGGGGTAATTCACCCCTCCACTTT. It specifies CASSLPTVPWGNSPLHF.

This clone was observed a handful of times. V is TRBV6-1 and J is TRBJ2-2; D gene uncertain. V gave up 5 bases and J gave up 3 bases, with 13 bases separating them. CDR3 length: 15 amino acids. CDR1 and CDR2 from the germline V gene are MNHNS and SASEGT. The CDR3: CASSKPEADTGELFF. In DNA form, the CDR3 reads TGTGCCAGCAGTAAGCCCGAGGCCGACACCGGGGAGCTGTTTTTT.

The chain links TRBV18 to TRBJ1-2; 9 bases match TRBD1. Germline CDR1 and CDR2: KGHSH and LQKENI. The CDR3 extends over 13 amino acids. V was pared by 6 bases and J by 6 bases, with 5 bases of the junction left unmatched. For the CDR3, the DNA is TGTGCCAGCTCCCAACAGGGGGCGCATGGCTACACCTTC. Protein product: CASSQQGAHGYTF.

The chain joins TRBV5-4 to TRBJ2-1, with D possibly TRBD1 on 5 matching bases. Trimming took off 2 bases at V and 2 bases at J, with 8 bases between the two ends. Germline CDR1 is SGHNT and CDR2 is YYREEE (reference sequence). CDR3 length equals 14 residues. The CDR3: CASSFGAAYNEQFF. Here the CDR3 DNA reads TGTGCCAGCAGCTTTGGGGCAGCCTACAATGAGCAGTTCTTC. Full variable domain (outside the CDR3, taken from reference TRBV5-4 and TRBJ2-1): ETGVTQSPTHLIKTRGQQVTLRCSSQSGHNTVSWYQQALGQGPQFIFQYYREEENGRGNFPPRFSGLQFPNYSSELNVNALELDDSALYLCASSFGAAYNEQFFGPGTRLTVL.

V usage is TRBV6-1 and J usage is TRBJ1-5; 9 bases line up with TRBD1. The CDR3 has 14 residues. Germline trimming cut 10 bases from V and 4 bases from J; bases unmatched to any gene: 8. Germline CDR1 and CDR2: MNHNS and SASEGT. DNA of the CDR3: TGTGCCATCGACATCGGACAGGGGAATCAGCCCCAGCATTTT. As protein: CAIDIGQGNQPQHF.